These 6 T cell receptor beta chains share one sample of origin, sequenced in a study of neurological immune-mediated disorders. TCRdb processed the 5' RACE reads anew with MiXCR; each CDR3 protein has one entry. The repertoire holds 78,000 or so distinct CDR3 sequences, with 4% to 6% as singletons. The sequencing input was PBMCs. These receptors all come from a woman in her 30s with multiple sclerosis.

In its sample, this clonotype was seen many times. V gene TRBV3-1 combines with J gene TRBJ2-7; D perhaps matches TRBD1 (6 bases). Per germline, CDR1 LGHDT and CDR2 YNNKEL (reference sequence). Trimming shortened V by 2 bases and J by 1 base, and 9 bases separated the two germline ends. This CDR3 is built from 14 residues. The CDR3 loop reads CASSQTTGSYEQYV. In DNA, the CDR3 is TGTGCCAGCAGCCAAACAACAGGGTCCTACGAGCAGTACGTC.

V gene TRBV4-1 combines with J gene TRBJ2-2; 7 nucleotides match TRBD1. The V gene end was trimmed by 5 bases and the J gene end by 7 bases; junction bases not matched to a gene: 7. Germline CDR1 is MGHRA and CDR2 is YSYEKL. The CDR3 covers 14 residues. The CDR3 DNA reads TGCGCCAGCAGCATAACAGGGGTTATCGGGGAGCTGTTTTTT. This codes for CASSITGVIGELFF.

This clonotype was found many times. CDR3 region: CASSESLPGLTTNEQFF. In nucleotides, the CDR3 is TGCGCCAGCAGTGAGTCGCTCCCGGGACTAACTACAAATGAGCAGTTCTTC. The rearrangement uses TRBV10-2 and TRBJ2-1, with TRBD2 matching 7 bases. This CDR3 comprises 17 residues. With 0 bases clipped from V and 7 bases from J, the junction kept 12 bases outside the gene matches. Per germline, CDR1 WSHSY and CDR2 SAAADI.

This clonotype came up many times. The CDR3 spells CASSQRLLQETQYF. As DNA, the CDR3 is TGCGCCAGCAGCCAAAGGCTCCTTCAAGAGACCCAGTACTTC. The V gene is TRBV4-1, the J gene TRBJ2-5, with D hard to call. There are 14 residues in the CDR3. V was clipped by 2 bases and J by 2 bases, with 9 bases between them. CDR1 and CDR2 from the germline V gene are MGHRA and YSYEKL.

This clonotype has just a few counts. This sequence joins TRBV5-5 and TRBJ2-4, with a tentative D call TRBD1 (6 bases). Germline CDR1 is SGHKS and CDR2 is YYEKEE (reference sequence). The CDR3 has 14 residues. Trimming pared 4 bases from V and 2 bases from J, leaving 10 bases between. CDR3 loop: CASSGQGTKNIQYF. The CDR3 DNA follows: TGTGCCAGCAGCGGGCAGGGGACCAAAAACATTCAGTACTTC.

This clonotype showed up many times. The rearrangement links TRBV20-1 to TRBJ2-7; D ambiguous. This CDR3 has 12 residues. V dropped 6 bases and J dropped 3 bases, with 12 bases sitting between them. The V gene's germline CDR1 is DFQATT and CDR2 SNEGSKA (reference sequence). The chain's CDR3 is CSAPGTFYEQYF. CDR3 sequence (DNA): TGCAGTGCCCCGGGCACCTTCTACGAGCAGTACTTC.